This T cell receptor beta chain was documented in a study of T cell clones after liver transplantation. Repertoires were generated with immunoSEQ multiplex PCR, while TCRdb's copy carries only in-frame clones and drops some. The table has roughly 70,000 clones, about 80% seen once. The sequence was collected from a human donor who received a liver transplant. Specimen: CD4+ T cells from blood, collected before liver transplant.

DNA of the CDR3: TGTGCCAGTAGTGCATGGGGGCCTAATGAAAAACTGTTTTTT. Its protein product is CASSAWGPNEKLFF. V usage is TRBV19 and J usage is TRBJ1-4; a weak D match, TRBD1 (6 bases). V lost 5 bases, J lost 3 bases, and 10 bases lay in between. Per the germline V gene, CDR1 is LNHDA and CDR2 is SQIVND (reference sequence). CDR3 length: 14 residues.